Described below is a single TCR beta chain sequence and its context. Its antigen is as yet unknown. Measured with immunoSEQ multiplex PCR; TCRdb has only the in-frame clones, and not every one. The table has over 65,000 clones, 75% to 95% seen once. Germline lookup yields CDR1 LNHDA and CDR2 SQIVND (reference sequence). The CDR3 totals 13 residues. The ends were cut back, 4 bases at V and 5 bases at J, with 11 bases in the middle. The sample originates from a study of graft-versus-host responses after intestinal transplantation. Study-wide context: As for transplant type, recipients had multivisceral, liver-intestinal, or isolated intestinal grafts. Following induction with anti-thymocyte globulin, all recipients were given tacrolimus and steroids for about three years. General study findings and limits: Recipient bone marrow held GvH clones, some seen earlier in ileum or blood. Early post-transplant HvG declines showed an association with peak circulating GvH clone levels.

V gene TRBV19 combines with J gene TRBJ2-5, with D hard to call. The sequenced sample was unstimulated CD8+ T cells sorted from spleen or lymph node cells, obtained before transplant. This receptor was taken from a human donor who was the organ donor for an intestinal transplant. The CDR3: CASSNSPGETQYF. CDR3 bases: TGTGCCAGTAGTAACTCACCCGGGGAGACCCAGTACTTC.